Listed here are 8 T cell receptor beta chains from one sample, sequenced in a study of identical twins. A single record per CDR3 protein comes from TCRdb applying MiXCR to the 5' RACE reads. The sample carries 400,000 or so distinct CDR3 sequences, 9% to 10% recorded once. The sequenced sample consisted of naive T cells sorted from blood. All receptors derive from a woman in her fifties or sixties in good health.

This clonotype came up many times. The V call is TRBV12-3 or TRBV12-4, the J call TRBJ1-1; 7 nucleotides match TRBD1. J lost 7 bases, V lost 6 bases, and 8 bases had no gene match. The CDR3 has 13 amino acids. For the CDR3, the DNA is TGTGCCAGCAGCTTGACGACAGGGTATGAAGCTTTCTTT. This translates into CASSLTTGYEAFF.

This clonotype was recorded at least ten times. V and J are TRBV4-2 and TRBJ1-1; no clear D gene. The CDR3 consists of 13 residues. Germline V gives CDR1 LGHNA, CDR2 YNFKEQ. V was shortened by 1 base and J by 5 bases, with 8 bases between the two germline ends. The chain's CDR3 is CASSQVGRTEAFF. The CDR3, as DNA: TGTGCCAGCAGCCAAGTTGGCAGGACTGAAGCTTTCTTT.

The chain carries TRBV29-1 and TRBJ2-7, with D possibly TRBD1 on 6 matching bases. This CDR3 is built from 12 residues. Trimming cost V 7 bases and J 4 bases, with 14 bases left between them. Germline CDR1 SQVTM, CDR2 ANQGSEA. CDR3 in DNA: TGCAGCGCGCTGGACAGCACTTACGAGCAGTACTTC. Translated, it gives CSALDSTYEQYF.

The genes are TRBV5-6 and TRBJ2-3, with D perhaps matching TRBD2 (5 bases). V shed 2 bases and J shed 6 bases, with 10 bases lying between them. This CDR3 contains 13 residues. Germline V gene sequence: CDR1 SGHDT, CDR2 YYEEEE. Here the CDR3 reads CASSFLIADTQYF. For the CDR3, the DNA is TGTGCCAGCAGCTTCCTTATAGCGGATACGCAGTATTTT.

The table lists this clonotype with many counts. V gene TRBV6-5 combines with J gene TRBJ2-3, with D possibly TRBD2 on 6 matching bases. The CDR3 consists of 15 residues. Germline V lookup: CDR1 MNHEY, CDR2 SVGAGI. Trimming removed 6 bases at V and 2 bases at J, with 15 bases between. CDR3 sequence: CASSLGGSITDTQYF. CDR3 nucleotide sequence: TGTGCCAGCAGCCTCGGAGGGTCGATCACAGATACGCAGTATTTT.

The chain has TRBV7-3 and TRBJ2-3; D not resolved. Germline V lookup: CDR1 SGHTA, CDR2 FQGTGA. This CDR3 spans 14 amino acids. Trimming took off 3 bases at V and 5 bases at J, with 12 bases between the two ends. The CDR3 DNA sequence: TGTGCCAGCAGCTTCGGCGGAAACAAAGATACGCAGTATTTT. This translates into CASSFGGNKDTQYF.

The chain combines TRBV12-3 or TRBV12-4 with TRBJ2-7, with 7 bases fitting TRBD2. The trim removed 5 bases at V and 2 bases at J, leaving 3 bases unmatched. The length of the CDR3 is 13 residues. The CDR3 nucleotides read TGTGCCAGCAGTAGAAGCGGGGCCTACGAGCAGTACTTC. Amino acids: CASSRSGAYEQYF.

V gene TRBV27 combines with J gene TRBJ2-2; possibly TRBD1 for D (7 bases). V gave up 5 bases and J gave up 6 bases, with 16 bases separating them. This CDR3 is built from 15 residues. CDR1 is MNHEY and CDR2 is SMNVEV in the germline V gene (reference sequence). The CDR3 DNA reads TGTGCCAGCAGTGGGTTCGACAGGGAGGCCGGGGAGCTGTTTTTT. Its protein product is CASSGFDREAGELFF.